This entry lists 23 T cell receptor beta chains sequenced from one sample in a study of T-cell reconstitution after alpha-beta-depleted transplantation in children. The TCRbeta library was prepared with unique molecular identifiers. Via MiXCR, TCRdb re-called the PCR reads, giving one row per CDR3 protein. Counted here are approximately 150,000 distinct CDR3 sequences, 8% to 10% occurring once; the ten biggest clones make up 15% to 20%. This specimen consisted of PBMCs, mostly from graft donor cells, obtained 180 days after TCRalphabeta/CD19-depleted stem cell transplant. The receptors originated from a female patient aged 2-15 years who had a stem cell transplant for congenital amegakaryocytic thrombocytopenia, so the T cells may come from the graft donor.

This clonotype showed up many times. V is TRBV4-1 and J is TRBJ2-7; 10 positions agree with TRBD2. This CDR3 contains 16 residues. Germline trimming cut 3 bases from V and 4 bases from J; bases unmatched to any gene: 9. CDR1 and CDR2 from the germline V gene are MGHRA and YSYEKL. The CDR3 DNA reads TGCGCCAGCAGCCATCTACTTAGCGGGGGGAAGTACGAGCAGTACTTC. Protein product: CASSHLLSGGKYEQYF.

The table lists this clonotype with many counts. The CDR3 loop is CASSERLAEITDTQYF. The CDR3 nucleotides read TGCGCCAGCAGTGAGAGACTAGCGGAGATAACAGATACGCAGTATTTT. V and J are TRBV10-1 and TRBJ2-3; TRBD2 agrees at 9 bases. V lost 2 bases to trimming and J lost 3 bases; unmatched junction nucleotides: 6. The V gene's germline CDR1 is WNHNN and CDR2 SYGVQD (reference sequence). This CDR3 has 16 residues.

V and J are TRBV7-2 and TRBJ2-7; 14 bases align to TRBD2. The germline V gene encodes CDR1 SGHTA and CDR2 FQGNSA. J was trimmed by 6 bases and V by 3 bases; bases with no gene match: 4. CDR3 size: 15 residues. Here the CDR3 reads CASSFGLAGGGEQYF. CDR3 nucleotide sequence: TGTGCCAGCAGCTTTGGACTAGCGGGAGGCGGCGAGCAGTACTTC.

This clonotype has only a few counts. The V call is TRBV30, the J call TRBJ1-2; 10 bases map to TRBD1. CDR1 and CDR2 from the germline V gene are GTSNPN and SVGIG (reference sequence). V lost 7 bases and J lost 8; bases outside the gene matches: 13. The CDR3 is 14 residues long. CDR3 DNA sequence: TGTGCCTCCCACAGTGGGACAGGGGCTCAAGGCTACACCTTC. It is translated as CASHSGTGAQGYTF.

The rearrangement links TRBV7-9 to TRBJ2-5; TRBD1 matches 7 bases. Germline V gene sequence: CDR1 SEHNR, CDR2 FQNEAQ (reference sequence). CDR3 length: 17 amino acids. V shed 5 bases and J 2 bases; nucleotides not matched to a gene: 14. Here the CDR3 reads CASSPGIGQGEQETQYF. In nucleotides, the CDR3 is TGTGCCAGCAGCCCCGGAATCGGGCAGGGGGAACAAGAGACCCAGTACTTC.

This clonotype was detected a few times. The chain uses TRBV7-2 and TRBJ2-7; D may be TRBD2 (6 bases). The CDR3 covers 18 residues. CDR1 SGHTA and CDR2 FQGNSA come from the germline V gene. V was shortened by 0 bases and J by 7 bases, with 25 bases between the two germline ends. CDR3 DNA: TGTGCCAGCAGCTTAGCTCCCCCGGGAGTTATAGCGGAAGAGGAGCAGTACTTC. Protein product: CASSLAPPGVIAEEEQYF.

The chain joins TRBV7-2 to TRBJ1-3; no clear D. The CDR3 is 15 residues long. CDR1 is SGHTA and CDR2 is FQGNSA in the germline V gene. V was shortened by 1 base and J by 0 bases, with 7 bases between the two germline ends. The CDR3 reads CASSLGAFSGNTIYF. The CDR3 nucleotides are TGTGCCAGCAGCTTAGGTGCATTCTCTGGAAACACCATATATTTT.

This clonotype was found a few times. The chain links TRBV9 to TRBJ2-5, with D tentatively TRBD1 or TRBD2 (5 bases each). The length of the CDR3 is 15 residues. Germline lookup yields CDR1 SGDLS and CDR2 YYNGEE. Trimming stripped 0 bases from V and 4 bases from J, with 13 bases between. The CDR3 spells CASSVDAGTGETQYF. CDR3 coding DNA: TGTGCCAGCAGCGTAGATGCCGGGACGGGAGAGACCCAGTACTTC.

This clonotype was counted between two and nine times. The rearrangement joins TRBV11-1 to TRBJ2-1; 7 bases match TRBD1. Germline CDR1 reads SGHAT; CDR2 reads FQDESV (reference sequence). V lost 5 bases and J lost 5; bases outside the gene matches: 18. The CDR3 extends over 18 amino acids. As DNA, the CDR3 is TGTGCCAGCAGCCCTTTACCCAAGGGGGCGCAGAGAAACAATGAGCAGTTCTTC. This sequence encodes CASSPLPKGAQRNNEQFF.

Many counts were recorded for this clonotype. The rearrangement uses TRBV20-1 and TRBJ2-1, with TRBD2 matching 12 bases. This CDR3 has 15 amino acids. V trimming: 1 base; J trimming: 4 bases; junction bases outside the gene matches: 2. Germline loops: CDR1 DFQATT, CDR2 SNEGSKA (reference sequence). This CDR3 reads CSARGTSGKYNEQFF. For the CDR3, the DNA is TGCAGTGCTAGAGGGACTAGCGGGAAGTACAATGAGCAGTTCTTC.

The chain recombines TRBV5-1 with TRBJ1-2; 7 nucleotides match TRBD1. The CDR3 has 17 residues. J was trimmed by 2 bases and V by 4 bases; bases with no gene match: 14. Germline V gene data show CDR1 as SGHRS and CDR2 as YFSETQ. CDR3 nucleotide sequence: TGCGCCAGCAGCCCCGCGGGGAGACAGGGTGGAAACTATGGCTACACCTTC. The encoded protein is CASSPAGRQGGNYGYTF.

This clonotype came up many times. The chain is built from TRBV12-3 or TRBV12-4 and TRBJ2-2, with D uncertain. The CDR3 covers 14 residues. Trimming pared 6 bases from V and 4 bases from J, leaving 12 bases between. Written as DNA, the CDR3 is TGTGCCAGCAGAGCCTTCCGGGCCACCGGGGAGCTGTTTTTT. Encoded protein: CASRAFRATGELFF.

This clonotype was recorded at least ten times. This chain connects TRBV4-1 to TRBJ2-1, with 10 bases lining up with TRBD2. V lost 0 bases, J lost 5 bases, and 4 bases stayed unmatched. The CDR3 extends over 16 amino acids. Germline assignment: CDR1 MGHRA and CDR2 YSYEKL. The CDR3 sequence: CASSQDRTSGNNEQFF. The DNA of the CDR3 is TGCGCCAGCAGCCAAGATCGAACTAGCGGGAACAATGAGCAGTTCTTC.

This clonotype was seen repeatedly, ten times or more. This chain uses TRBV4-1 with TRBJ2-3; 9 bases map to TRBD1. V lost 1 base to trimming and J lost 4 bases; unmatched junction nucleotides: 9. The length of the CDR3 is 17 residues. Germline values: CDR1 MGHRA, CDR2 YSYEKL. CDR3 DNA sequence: TGCGCCAGCAGCCAAGGCCGCCGGGACAGGGTCCCAGATACGCAGTATTTT. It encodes CASSQGRRDRVPDTQYF.

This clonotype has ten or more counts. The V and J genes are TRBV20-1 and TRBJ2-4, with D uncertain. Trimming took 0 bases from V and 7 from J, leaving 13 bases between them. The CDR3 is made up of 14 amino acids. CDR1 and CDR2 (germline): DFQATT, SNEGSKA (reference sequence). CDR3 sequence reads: CSARDQEGVNIQYF. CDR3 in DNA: TGCAGTGCTAGAGATCAGGAAGGTGTGAACATTCAGTACTTC.

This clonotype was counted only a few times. The CDR3 loop reads CASSLQRREGVQYF. In DNA form, the CDR3 reads TGTGCCAGCAGCTTACAGCGGAGAGAGGGGGTGCAGTACTTC. This chain connects TRBV7-2 to TRBJ2-7; D possibly corresponds to TRBD1 (6 bases). V was shortened by 2 bases and J by 9 bases, with 17 bases between the two germline ends. The length of the CDR3 is 14 residues. CDR1 and CDR2 (germline): SGHTA, FQGNSA. Looking up the rest from reference TRBV7-2 and TRBJ2-7 gives the full variable domain: GAGVSQSPSNKVTEKGKDVELRCDPISGHTALYWYRQSLGQGLEFLIYFQGNSAPDKSGLPSDRFSAERTGGSVSTLTIQRTQQEDSAVYLCASSLQRREGVQYFGPGTRLTVT.

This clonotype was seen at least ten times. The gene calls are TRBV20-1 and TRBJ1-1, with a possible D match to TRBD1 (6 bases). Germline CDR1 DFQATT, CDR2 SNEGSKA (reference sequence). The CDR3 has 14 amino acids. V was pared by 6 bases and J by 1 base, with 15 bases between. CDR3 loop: CSAHRVGGNTEAFF. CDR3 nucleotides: TGCAGTGCCCACAGGGTCGGAGGGAACACTGAAGCTTTCTTT.

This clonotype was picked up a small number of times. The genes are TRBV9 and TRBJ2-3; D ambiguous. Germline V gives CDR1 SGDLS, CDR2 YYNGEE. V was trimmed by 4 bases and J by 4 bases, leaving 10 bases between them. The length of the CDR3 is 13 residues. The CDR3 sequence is CASSTRTPDTQYF. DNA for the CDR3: TGTGCCAGCAGCACCCGAACGCCAGATACGCAGTATTTT. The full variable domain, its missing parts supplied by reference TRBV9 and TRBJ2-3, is DSGVTQTPKHLITATGQRVTLRCSPRSGDLSVYWYQQSLDQGLQFLIQYYNGEERAKGNILERFSAQQFPDLHSELNLSSLELGDSALYFCASSTRTPDTQYFGPGTRLTVL.

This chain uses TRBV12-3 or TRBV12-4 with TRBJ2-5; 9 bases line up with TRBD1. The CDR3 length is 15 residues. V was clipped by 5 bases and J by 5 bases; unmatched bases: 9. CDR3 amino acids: CASSPRDRVAETQYF. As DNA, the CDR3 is TGTGCCAGCAGTCCCCGGGACAGGGTGGCCGAGACCCAGTACTTC.

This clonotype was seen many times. The CDR3 region has the DNA TGCGCCAGCAGCTTGGTCGGCTTGGGCTATGGCTACACCTTC. It yields the protein CASSLVGLGYGYTF. This chain uses TRBV5-1 with TRBJ1-2; D gene uncertain. The length of the CDR3 is 14 residues. From germline, CDR1 is SGHRS and CDR2 YFSETQ. Trimming pared 0 bases from V and 4 bases from J, leaving 10 bases between.

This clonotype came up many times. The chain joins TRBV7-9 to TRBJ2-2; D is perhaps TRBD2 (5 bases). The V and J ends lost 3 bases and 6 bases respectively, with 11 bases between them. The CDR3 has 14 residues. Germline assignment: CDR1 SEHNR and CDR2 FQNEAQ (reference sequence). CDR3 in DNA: TGTGCCAGCAGCTTTAACGGGAAGGCCGGGGAGCTGTTTTTT. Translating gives CASSFNGKAGELFF.

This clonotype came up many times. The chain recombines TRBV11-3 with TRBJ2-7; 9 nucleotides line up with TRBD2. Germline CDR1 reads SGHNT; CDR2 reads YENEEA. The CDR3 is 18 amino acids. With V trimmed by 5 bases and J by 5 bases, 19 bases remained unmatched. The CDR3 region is CASSHNYGDSGRSDEQYF. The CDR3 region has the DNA TGTGCCAGCAGCCACAATTATGGGGACAGCGGGAGGAGCGACGAGCAGTACTTC.

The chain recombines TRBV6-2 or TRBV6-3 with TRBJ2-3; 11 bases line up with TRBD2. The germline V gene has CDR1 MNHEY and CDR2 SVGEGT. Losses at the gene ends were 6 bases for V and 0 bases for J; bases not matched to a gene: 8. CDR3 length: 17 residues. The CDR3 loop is CASRTTRLAGSTDTQYF. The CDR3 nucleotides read TGTGCCAGCAGGACAACCCGACTAGCGGGGAGCACAGATACGCAGTATTTT.